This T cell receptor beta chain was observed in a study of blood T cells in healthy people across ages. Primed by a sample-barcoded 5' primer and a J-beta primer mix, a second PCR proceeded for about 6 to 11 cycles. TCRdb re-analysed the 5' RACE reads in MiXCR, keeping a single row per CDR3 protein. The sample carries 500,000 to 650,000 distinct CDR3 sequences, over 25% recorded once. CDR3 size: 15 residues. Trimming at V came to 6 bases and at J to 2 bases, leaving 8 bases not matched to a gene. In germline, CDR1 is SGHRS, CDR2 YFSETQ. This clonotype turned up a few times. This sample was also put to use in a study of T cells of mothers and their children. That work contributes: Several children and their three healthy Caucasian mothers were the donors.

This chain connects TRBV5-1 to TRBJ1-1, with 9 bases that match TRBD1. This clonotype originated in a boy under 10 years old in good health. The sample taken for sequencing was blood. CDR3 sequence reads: CASTNPTGGNTEAFF. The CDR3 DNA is TGCGCCAGCACCAACCCCACAGGGGGCAACACTGAAGCTTTCTTT.